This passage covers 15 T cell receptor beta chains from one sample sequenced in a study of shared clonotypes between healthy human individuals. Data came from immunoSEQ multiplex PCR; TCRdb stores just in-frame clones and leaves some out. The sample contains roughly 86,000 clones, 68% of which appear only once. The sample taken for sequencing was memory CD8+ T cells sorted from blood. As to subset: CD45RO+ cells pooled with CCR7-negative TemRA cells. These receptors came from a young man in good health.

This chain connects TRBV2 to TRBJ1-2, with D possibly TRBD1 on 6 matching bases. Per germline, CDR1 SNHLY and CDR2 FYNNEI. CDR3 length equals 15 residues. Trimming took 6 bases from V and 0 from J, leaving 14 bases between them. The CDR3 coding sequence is TGTGCCAGCAGCGACACAGGGTTATCTAACTATGGCTACACCTTC. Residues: CASSDTGLSNYGYTF.

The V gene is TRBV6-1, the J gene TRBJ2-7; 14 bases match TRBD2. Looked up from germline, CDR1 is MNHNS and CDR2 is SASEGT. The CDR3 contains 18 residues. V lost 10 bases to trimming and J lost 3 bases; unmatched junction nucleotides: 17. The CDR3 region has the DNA TGTGCCATCAGGGAAAGGACCGGGACTAGCGGGAGAATCTACGAGCAGTACTTC. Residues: CAIRERTGTSGRIYEQYF.

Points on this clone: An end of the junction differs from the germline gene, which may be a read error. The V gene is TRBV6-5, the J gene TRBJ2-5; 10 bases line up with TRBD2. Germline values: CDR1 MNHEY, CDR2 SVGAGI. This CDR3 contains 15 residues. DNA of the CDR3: TGTGCCAGCAGTGACTCAGCGGGAGGGCCAGAGACCCAGTACTTC. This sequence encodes CASSDSAGGPETQYF.

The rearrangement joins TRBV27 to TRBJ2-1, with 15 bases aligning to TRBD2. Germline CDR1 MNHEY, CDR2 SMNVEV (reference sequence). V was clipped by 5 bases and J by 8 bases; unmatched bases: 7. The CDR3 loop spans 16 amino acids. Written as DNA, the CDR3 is TGTGCCAGCAGTCCCTTCGGACTAGCGGGAGGGTATGAGCAGTTCTTC. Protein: CASSPFGLAGGYEQFF.

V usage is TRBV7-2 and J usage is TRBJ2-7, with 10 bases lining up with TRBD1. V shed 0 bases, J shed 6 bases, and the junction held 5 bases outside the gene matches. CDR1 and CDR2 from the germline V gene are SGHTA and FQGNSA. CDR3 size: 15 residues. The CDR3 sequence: CASSLAATGGSEQYF. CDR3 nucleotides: TGTGCCAGCAGCTTAGCTGCGACAGGGGGCAGCGAGCAGTACTTC.

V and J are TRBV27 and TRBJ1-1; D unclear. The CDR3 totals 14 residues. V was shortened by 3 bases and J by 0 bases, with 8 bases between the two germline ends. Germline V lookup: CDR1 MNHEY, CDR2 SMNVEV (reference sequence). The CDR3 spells CASSFDFMNTEAFF. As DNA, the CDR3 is TGTGCCAGCAGTTTCGACTTCATGAACACTGAAGCTTTCTTT.

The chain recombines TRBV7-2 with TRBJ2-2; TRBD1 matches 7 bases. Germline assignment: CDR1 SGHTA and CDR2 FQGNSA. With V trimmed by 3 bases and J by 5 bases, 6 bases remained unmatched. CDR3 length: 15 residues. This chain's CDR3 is CASSLWTGLTGELFF. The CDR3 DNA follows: TGTGCCAGCAGCTTGTGGACAGGTTTGACCGGGGAGCTGTTTTTT.

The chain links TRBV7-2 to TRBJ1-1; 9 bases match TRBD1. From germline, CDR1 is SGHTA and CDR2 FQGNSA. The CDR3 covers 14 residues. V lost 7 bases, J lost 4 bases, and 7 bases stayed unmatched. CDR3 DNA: TGTGCCAGCATGGGACAGGGTGCCAGCACTGAAGCTTTCTTT. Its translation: CASMGQGASTEAFF.

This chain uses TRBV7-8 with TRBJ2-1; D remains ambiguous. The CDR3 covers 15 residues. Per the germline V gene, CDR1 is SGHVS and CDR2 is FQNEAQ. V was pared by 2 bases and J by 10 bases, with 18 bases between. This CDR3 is CASSLSWARSYEQFF. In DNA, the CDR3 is TGTGCCAGCAGCTTATCCTGGGCTAGGTCCTACGAGCAGTTCTTC.

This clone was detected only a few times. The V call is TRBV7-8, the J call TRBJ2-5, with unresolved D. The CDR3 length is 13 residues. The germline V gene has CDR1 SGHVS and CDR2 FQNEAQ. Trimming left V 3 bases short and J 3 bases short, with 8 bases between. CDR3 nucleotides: TGTGCCAGCAGCTTTCTGCTTAAAGAGACCCAGTACTTC. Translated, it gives CASSFLLKETQYF.

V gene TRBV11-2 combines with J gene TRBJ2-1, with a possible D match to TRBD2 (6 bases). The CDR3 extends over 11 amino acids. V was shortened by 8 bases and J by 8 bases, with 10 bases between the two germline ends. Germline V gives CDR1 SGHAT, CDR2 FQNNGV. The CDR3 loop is CASSPGDEQFF. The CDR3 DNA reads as TGTGCCAGCTCCCCGGGAGATGAGCAGTTCTTC.

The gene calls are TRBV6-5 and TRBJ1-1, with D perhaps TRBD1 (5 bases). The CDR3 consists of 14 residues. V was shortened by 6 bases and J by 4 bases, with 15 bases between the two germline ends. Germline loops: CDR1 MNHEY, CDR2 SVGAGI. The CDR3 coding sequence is TGTGCCAGCAGAGCTTGGGGGGAGGGCACTGAAGCTTTCTTT. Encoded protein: CASRAWGEGTEAFF.

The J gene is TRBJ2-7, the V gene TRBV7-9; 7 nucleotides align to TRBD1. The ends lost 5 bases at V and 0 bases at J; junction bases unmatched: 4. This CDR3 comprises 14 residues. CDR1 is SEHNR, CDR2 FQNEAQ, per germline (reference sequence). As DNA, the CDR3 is TGTGCCAGCAGCGCGAGGGACAGCTCCTACGAGCAGTACTTC. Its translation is CASSARDSSYEQYF.

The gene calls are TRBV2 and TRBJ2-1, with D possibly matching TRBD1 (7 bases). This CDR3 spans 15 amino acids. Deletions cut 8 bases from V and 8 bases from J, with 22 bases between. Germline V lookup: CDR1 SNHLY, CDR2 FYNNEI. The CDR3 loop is CASCPFGQGGDEQFF. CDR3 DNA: TGTGCCAGCTGTCCTTTTGGGCAGGGGGGCGATGAGCAGTTCTTC.

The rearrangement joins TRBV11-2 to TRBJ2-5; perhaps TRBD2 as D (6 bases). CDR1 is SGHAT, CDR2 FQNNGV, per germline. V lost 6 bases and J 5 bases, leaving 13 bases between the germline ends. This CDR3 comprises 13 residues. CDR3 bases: TGTGCCAGCAGGTTTACGGGAGTGGAGACCCAGTACTTC. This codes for CASRFTGVETQYF.